This T cell receptor beta chain originates from a study of blood T cell repertoires in COVID-19. Study context: Italy, Spain and the United States were the sources of the convalescent and acute COVID-19 samples. PBMCs, B-cell-depleted T cells, or T cells were the source of the cDNA or gDNA that made up the material.

In the original processing: Counts of nucleated cells, estimated from reference gene primer amplification, were obtained. Profiling relied on immunoSEQ multiplex PCR, and the TCRdb table lists in-frame clones only, not all of them. The D gene and trimming were derived from the DNA, and the V and J assignments and clone size from that table. In the table there are fewer than 150,000 clones, approximately 77% of which are singletons. In its sample, this clone was seen once. Trimming took 5 bases from V and 4 from J, leaving 8 bases between them. The V gene's germline CDR1 is SEHNR and CDR2 FQNEAQ (reference sequence). The CDR3 length is 12 residues.

The sample was peripheral blood. The chain employs TRBV7-9 and TRBJ2-5; D not resolved. The sequence was collected from an elderly man with acute or convalescent COVID-19. The CDR3 DNA reads TGTGCCAGCAGCCCTAGAGCAGAGACCCAGTACTTC. This encodes CASSPRAETQYF.